A single sample gave rise to the 25 T cell receptor beta chains below, sequenced in a study of T cell responses to AZD1222 COVID-19 vaccine. Method: immunoSEQ multiplex PCR; TCRdb's copy keeps in-frame clones and lacks some. The sample yields more than 140,000 clones, 85% to 95% seen once. Sequencing was performed on peripheral blood, taken on day 0 of MenACWY control vaccination. Receptors were obtained from an adult in good health.

This sequence joins TRBV7-9 and TRBJ1-2; D is perhaps TRBD1 (5 bases). Germline CDR1 and CDR2: SEHNR and FQNEAQ (reference sequence). CDR3 length equals 14 residues. The ends were cut back, 3 bases at V and 6 bases at J, with 14 bases in the middle. The chain's CDR3 is CASSFFAQGHGYTF. In nucleotides, the CDR3 is TGTGCCAGCAGCTTTTTCGCCCAGGGCCATGGCTACACCTTC.

This clone was detected ten times or more. The chain carries TRBV2 and TRBJ1-2, with D hard to call. Germline CDR1 SNHLY, CDR2 FYNNEI. V lost 2 bases to trimming and J lost 4 bases, with 17 bases between them. The CDR3 is made up of 16 amino acids. CDR3 in amino acids: CASSEPNPPPPYGYTF. In nucleotides, the CDR3 is TGTGCCAGCAGTGAACCGAACCCCCCCCCACCCTATGGCTACACCTTC.

This clone was found once. V gene TRBV5-4 combines with J gene TRBJ1-2; D is undetermined. This CDR3 has 14 residues. Trimming pared 4 bases from V and 2 bases from J, leaving 12 bases between. In germline, CDR1 is SGHNT, CDR2 YYREEE (reference sequence). CDR3 nucleotides: TGTGCCAGCAGCGGAGACTTCAAGAACTATGGCTACACCTTC. Its translation is CASSGDFKNYGYTF.

V usage is TRBV11-2 and J usage is TRBJ2-7; 11 positions match TRBD2. CDR1 and CDR2 from the germline V gene are SGHAT and FQNNGV. J gave up 4 bases and V 5 bases, and 10 bases lay outside the gene matches. The CDR3 is made up of 16 amino acids. CDR3 region: CASSGLAGGPLYEQYF. In nucleotides, the CDR3 is TGTGCCAGCAGCGGGCTAGCGGGAGGCCCCCTTTACGAGCAGTACTTC.

This chain joins TRBV18 and TRBJ1-3, with 8 bases lining up with TRBD1. Germline V gives CDR1 KGHSH, CDR2 LQKENI. This CDR3 region has 15 residues. With V trimmed by 6 bases and J by 4 bases, 8 bases remained unmatched. Here the CDR3 DNA reads TGTGCCAGCTCCGGACAGGGAGGCACAGGAAACACCATATATTTT. Its translation: CASSGQGGTGNTIYF. The variable domain in full, completed from reference TRBV18 and TRBJ1-3, reads NAGVMQNPRHLVRRRGQEARLRCSPMKGHSHVYWYRQLPEEGLKFMVYLQKENIIDESGMPKERFSAEFPKEGPSILRIQQVVRGDSAAYFCASSGQGGTGNTIYFGEGSWLTVV.

The chain recombines TRBV7-9 with TRBJ2-1; a possible D gene is TRBD1 (5 bases). Germline V lookup: CDR1 SEHNR, CDR2 FQNEAQ (reference sequence). Trimming pared 11 bases from V and 0 bases from J, leaving 17 bases between. This CDR3 contains 15 residues. The CDR3 protein is CASDKIQGSYNEQFF. The CDR3 DNA reads TGTGCCTCAGACAAAATTCAGGGCTCCTACAATGAGCAGTTCTTC.

In this sample, this clone turned up once. The chain has TRBV19 and TRBJ1-1; 10 nucleotides line up with TRBD1. Germline assignment: CDR1 LNHDA and CDR2 SQIVND (reference sequence). The CDR3 covers 12 residues. The V gene end was trimmed by 6 bases and the J gene end by 6 bases; junction bases not matched to a gene: 1. CDR3 sequence (DNA): TGTGCCAGTAGGGGGACAGGGGCTGAAGCTTTCTTT. This codes for CASRGTGAEAFF.

A single count supports this clone. The CDR3 here is CASSLGGTYEQYF. The CDR3 bases are TGCGCCAGCAGCTTGGGAGGCACCTACGAGCAGTACTTC. This sequence joins TRBV5-1 and TRBJ2-7; D unresolved. Germline V lookup: CDR1 SGHRS, CDR2 YFSETQ. CDR3 length: 13 amino acids. Trimming shortened V by 0 bases and J by 2 bases, and 6 bases separated the two germline ends.

V gene TRBV18 combines with J gene TRBJ1-5; TRBD1 aligns across 7 bases. V trimming: 4 bases; J trimming: 3 bases; junction bases outside the gene matches: 0. The CDR3 is made up of 13 amino acids. CDR1 is KGHSH, CDR2 LQKENI, per germline. CDR3 nucleotide sequence: TGTGCCAGCTCACAGGGGGCCAATCAGCCCCAGCATTTT. Its translation is CASSQGANQPQHF.

CDR3 amino acids: CASSLRGENSPLHF. In DNA, the CDR3 is TGTGCCAGCAGCCTTAGAGGGGAAAATTCACCCCTCCACTTT. The chain links TRBV13 to TRBJ1-6; D possibly corresponds to TRBD1 (5 bases). Trimming took 5 bases from V and 7 from J, leaving 12 bases between them. Germline values: CDR1 PRHDT, CDR2 FYEKMQ (reference sequence). The CDR3 runs 14 residues.

This chain joins TRBV9 and TRBJ2-3; D is perhaps TRBD2 (5 bases). Germline V gives CDR1 SGDLS, CDR2 YYNGEE. The CDR3 has 15 amino acids. Trimming pared 2 bases from V and 6 bases from J, leaving 16 bases between. The CDR3 DNA reads as TGTGCCAGCAGCGTCAACGGGAACCCTGGGGATACGCAGTATTTT. Protein: CASSVNGNPGDTQYF.

The rearrangement joins TRBV6-2 or TRBV6-3 to TRBJ1-2; the match to TRBD1 covers 10 bases. CDR1 is MNHEY and CDR2 is SVGEGT in the germline V gene. The CDR3 length is 15 residues. Germline trimming cut 4 bases from V and 6 bases from J; bases unmatched to any gene: 8. CDR3 amino acids: CASSLGQGIANGYTF. In DNA, the CDR3 is TGTGCCAGCAGTTTGGGACAGGGGATTGCGAATGGCTACACCTTC.

This chain uses TRBV27 with TRBJ1-1, with D tentatively TRBD1 (5 bases). V lost 0 bases, J lost 6 bases, and 11 bases lay in between. CDR3 length: 14 residues. The germline V gene has CDR1 MNHEY and CDR2 SMNVEV (reference sequence). The CDR3 reads CASSLSWGGPEAFF. The CDR3 DNA reads as TGTGCCAGCAGTTTATCGTGGGGGGGACCTGAAGCTTTCTTT.

This chain joins TRBV28 and TRBJ1-1; the D is unclear. Trimming shortened V by 6 bases and J by 0 bases, and 5 bases separated the two germline ends. CDR1 is MDHEN, CDR2 SYDVKM, per germline. The CDR3 extends over 12 amino acids. CDR3 residues: CASSLMNTEAFF. In DNA form, the CDR3 reads TGTGCCAGCAGCCTCATGAACACTGAAGCTTTCTTT.

The V and J genes are TRBV16 and TRBJ2-3; unclear D gene. Germline assignment: CDR1 KGHSY and CDR2 FQNENV. This CDR3 has 15 amino acids. V lost 0 bases and J lost 3, with 10 bases in between. CDR3 protein: CASSQSASATDTQYF. DNA for the CDR3: TGTGCCAGCAGCCAATCTGCCAGCGCGACAGATACGCAGTATTTT.

V gene TRBV18 combines with J gene TRBJ1-1; weak D call: TRBD1 (5 bases). Germline V gives CDR1 KGHSH, CDR2 LQKENI. Trimming took 4 bases from V and 1 from J, leaving 10 bases between them. This CDR3 has 14 residues. In DNA, the CDR3 is TGTGCCAGCTCACTGGGGACGGCGAACACTGAAGCTTTCTTT. This sequence encodes CASSLGTANTEAFF.

The chain employs TRBV4-2 and TRBJ1-2; the D gene is possibly TRBD1 (5 bases). The V end was cut by 0 bases, the J end by 8 bases, with 19 bases between. The CDR3 totals 16 residues. The germline CDR1 and CDR2 sequences are LGHNA and YNFKEQ. For the CDR3, the DNA is TGTGCCAGCAGCCAAGATAGGGGAGGGCAGTCTATGGGCTACACCTTC. Protein product: CASSQDRGGQSMGYTF.

The rearrangement links TRBV5-6 to TRBJ1-1; 9 bases map to TRBD1. Germline trimming cut 2 bases from V and 2 bases from J; bases unmatched to any gene: 7. Germline V gives CDR1 SGHDT, CDR2 YYEEEE. This CDR3 contains 16 residues. This CDR3 is CASSFLDRGLNTEAFF. The CDR3 nucleotides read TGTGCCAGCAGCTTCTTGGACAGGGGCCTTAACACTGAAGCTTTCTTT.

The chain links TRBV27 to TRBJ2-7, with D possibly matching TRBD1 (6 bases). The CDR3 contains 14 residues. Per the germline V gene, CDR1 is MNHEY and CDR2 is SMNVEV (reference sequence). The V end lost 0 bases, the J end lost 5 bases, and 11 bases lay between the germline ends. The CDR3 sequence is CASSLSKGVHEQYF. Here the CDR3 DNA reads TGTGCCAGCAGTTTATCAAAGGGGGTCCACGAGCAGTACTTC.

The rearrangement joins TRBV3-1 (or the pseudogene TRBV3-2) to TRBJ1-6; D remains unclear. The CDR3 spans 15 residues. Trimming stripped 2 bases from V and 4 bases from J, with 9 bases between. The germline gives CDR1 LGHDT, CDR2 YNNKEL (reference sequence). CDR3 in amino acids: CASSQRRQYNSPLHF. The CDR3, as DNA: TGTGCCAGCAGCCAACGGCGGCAGTATAATTCACCCCTCCACTTT.

The chain combines TRBV19 with TRBJ1-5; TRBD1 agrees at 8 bases. The CDR3 spans 17 residues. Per the germline V gene, CDR1 is LNHDA and CDR2 is SQIVND (reference sequence). The V and J ends lost 6 bases and 2 bases, in that order; junction bases with no gene match: 12. CDR3 loop: CASRPMRTGTGNQPQHF. The CDR3, as DNA: TGTGCCAGTAGACCTATGCGGACAGGGACGGGCAATCAGCCCCAGCATTTT.

The chain carries TRBV7-9 and TRBJ2-7; 8 nucleotides agree with TRBD1. This CDR3 contains 14 residues. Germline-derived CDR1 and CDR2 are SEHNR and FQNEAQ (reference sequence). The V segment lost 4 bases and the J segment 9 bases; nucleotides outside the gene matches: 11. The CDR3 coding sequence is TGTGCCAGCAGCTCTACGGACAGGGTAGTAGGGCAGTACTTC. As protein: CASSSTDRVVGQYF.

The rearrangement links TRBV27 to TRBJ1-1; D gene uncertain. Deletions cut 2 bases from V and 5 bases from J, with 12 bases between. From germline, CDR1 is MNHEY and CDR2 SMNVEV (reference sequence). The CDR3 consists of 14 residues. CDR3 sequence: CASSLDGRWTEAFF. In nucleotides, the CDR3 is TGTGCCAGCAGTTTAGACGGGCGGTGGACTGAAGCTTTCTTT.

The V and J genes are TRBV2 and TRBJ1-2; D call uncertain. Per the germline V gene, CDR1 is SNHLY and CDR2 is FYNNEI. V lost 6 bases and J 10 bases, leaving 6 bases between the germline ends. This CDR3 region has 9 residues. Here the CDR3 reads CASSPDYTF. The DNA for the CDR3 is TGTGCCAGCAGCCCAGACTACACCTTC.

The J gene is TRBJ1-1, the V gene TRBV3-1 (or the pseudogene TRBV3-2); the D gene is possibly TRBD1 (5 bases). The V end was cut by 0 bases, the J end by 4 bases, with 9 bases between. This CDR3 is 14 amino acids long. Germline values: CDR1 LGHDT, CDR2 YNNKEL (reference sequence). The CDR3 nucleotides are TGTGCCAGCAGCCAAGAAGGAGGGGTCACTGAAGCTTTCTTT. Translating gives CASSQEGGVTEAFF.